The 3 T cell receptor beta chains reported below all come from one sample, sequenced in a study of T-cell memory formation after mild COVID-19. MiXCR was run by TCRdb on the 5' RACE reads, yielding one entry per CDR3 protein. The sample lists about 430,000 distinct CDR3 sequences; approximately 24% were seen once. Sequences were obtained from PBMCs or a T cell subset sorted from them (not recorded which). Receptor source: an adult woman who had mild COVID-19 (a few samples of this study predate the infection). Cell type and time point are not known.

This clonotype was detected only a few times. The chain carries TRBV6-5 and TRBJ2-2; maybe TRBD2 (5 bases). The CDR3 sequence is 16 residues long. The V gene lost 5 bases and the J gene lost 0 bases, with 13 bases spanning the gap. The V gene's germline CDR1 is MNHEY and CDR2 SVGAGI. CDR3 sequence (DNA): TGTGCCAGCAGTAAAGCGGAACGTACGAACACCGGGGAGCTGTTTTTT. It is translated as CASSKAERTNTGELFF.

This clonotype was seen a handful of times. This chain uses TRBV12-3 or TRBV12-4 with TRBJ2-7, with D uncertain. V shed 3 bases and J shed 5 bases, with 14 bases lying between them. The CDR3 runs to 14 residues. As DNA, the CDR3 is TGTGCCAGCAGTTTCTCGCTAGAACTCGACGAGCAGTACTTC. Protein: CASSFSLELDEQYF.

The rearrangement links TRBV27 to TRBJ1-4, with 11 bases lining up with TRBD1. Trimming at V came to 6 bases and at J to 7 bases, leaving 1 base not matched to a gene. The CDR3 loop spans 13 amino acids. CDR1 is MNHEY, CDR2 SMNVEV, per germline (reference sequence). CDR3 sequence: CASRGQGGEKLFF. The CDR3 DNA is TGTGCCAGCAGGGGACAGGGGGGTGAAAAACTGTTTTTT.